This TCR beta chain was identified during a study of radiation and T cells in renal cell carcinoma. Time point: blood 2 weeks post-SBRT. Stated treatment: 15 Gy SBRT to primary tumor, nephrectomy 4 weeks later. Radiation-treated patients gave blood at baseline, week 2 and week 4. The tumor was a clear cell renal cell carcinoma. Study-wide findings and caveats: From baseline, blood top tumor clonotypes peaked at 2 weeks post-radiation.

CDR1 is MNHNY and CDR2 is SVGAGI in the germline V gene (reference sequence). The V end lost 4 bases, the J end lost 4 bases, and 12 bases lay between the germline ends. CDR3 length: 14 amino acids. TCRdb keeps only in-frame clones here, not all; method: immunoSEQ multiplex PCR. Of some 120,000 clones in the sample, 88% were seen once. About this clone: Its specificity is not known.

Source: blood, taken from a patient whose treatment included radiotherapy and nephrectomy. This TCR came from a woman in her 70s with renal cell carcinoma. This chain uses TRBV6-6 with TRBJ2-3; the D is unclear. The DNA for the CDR3 is TGTGCCAGCAGTTCCGCTCACACGGCAGATACGCAGTATTTT. Its protein product is CASSSAHTADTQYF.